One sample yielded the 2 T cell receptor beta chains listed below, sequenced in a study of CD8 T cells in Susac syndrome. When the RNA was reverse transcribed, random hexamers were used with an input of roughly 0.45 to 1 ug. MiXCR, applied by TCRdb to the immunoSEQ multiplex PCR reads, yields one record per CDR3 protein. The profile shows about 180,000 distinct CDR3 sequences, 90% to 95% of them singletons. What was sequenced was CD4+ T cells from PBMCs. The receptors originated from a human donor with Susac syndrome.

The CDR3 protein is CASSNIGGLNTEAFF. Written as DNA, the CDR3 is TGTGCCAGCAGCAACATCGGGGGCCTGAACACTGAAGCTTTCTTT. The chain couples TRBV14 to TRBJ1-1; perhaps TRBD1 as D (6 bases). V was cut by 5 bases and J by 0 bases, with 13 bases left in between. Germline V lookup: CDR1 SGHDN, CDR2 FVKESK. The CDR3 totals 15 residues.

This clonotype was detected only once. The chain combines TRBV7-9 with TRBJ1-1, with D possibly matching TRBD1 (5 bases). Per the germline V gene, CDR1 is SEHNR and CDR2 is FQNEAQ (reference sequence). The CDR3 runs 14 residues. Trimming cost V 0 bases and J 4 bases, with 9 bases left between them. CDR3 nucleotides: TGTGCCAGCAGCTTAGCAGGGGTGGGCACTGAAGCTTTCTTT. It specifies CASSLAGVGTEAFF. The entire variable domain, with the rest obtained from reference TRBV7-9 and TRBJ1-1, is as follows: DTGVSQNPRHKITKRGQNVTFRCDPISEHNRLYWYRQTLGQGPEFLTYFQNEAQLEKSRLLSDRFSAERPKGSFSTLEIQRTEQGDSAMYLCASSLAGVGTEAFFGQGTRLTVV.